This T cell receptor beta chain comes out of a study of T cell responses to AZD1222 COVID-19 vaccine. Losses at the gene ends were 2 bases for V and 7 bases for J; bases not matched to a gene: 14. Germline V gives CDR1 KGHSY, CDR2 FQNENV. CDR3 length: 17 residues. This table comes from immunoSEQ multiplex PCR, and its TCRdb copy is limited to in-frame clones, with some not included. The sample lists some 130,000 clones; approximately 90% were seen once. The V call is TRBV16, the J call TRBJ1-5; 7 bases match TRBD1. This material consisted of peripheral blood, taken on day 0 of AZD1222 vaccination. The receptor was derived from an adult in good health. This chain's CDR3 is CASSQMPQTGYGQPQHF. CDR3 sequence (DNA): TGTGCCAGCAGCCAAATGCCCCAGACAGGGTACGGGCAGCCCCAGCATTTT. Full variable domain (remainder filled in from reference TRBV16 and TRBJ1-5): GEEVAQTPKHLVRGEGQKAKLYCAPIKGHSYVFWYQQVLKNEFKFLISFQNENVFDETGMPKERFSAKCLPNSPCSLEIQATKLEDSAVYFCASSQMPQTGYGQPQHFGDGTRLSIL.